Listed below are T cell receptor beta chains from one sample, sequenced in a study of tumor-infiltrating lymphocytes in localized non-small cell lung cancer. Using immunoSEQ multiplex PCR, the repertoire was profiled, and TCRdb retains in-frame clones only, with some absent. The sample shows 12,000 or so clones, about 79% of them seen only once. The source material was lung tumor tissue. These receptors all stem from a human donor with non-small cell lung cancer. Both conserved end residues are part of each CDR3. Each record gives: D gene, clone size, V gene, J gene, CDR3 DNA, CDR3 protein. D genes are given only for firm matches. Size is omitted from some rows. Given values are once, few, many or a class for expanded clones.

>NA|NA|TRBV11-3|TRBJ1-2
TGTGCCAGCAGCCCAAGCGGACAGAATAGGGGTGGCTACACCTTC
CASSPSGQNRGGYTF
>NA|NA|TRBV2|TRBJ2-1
TGTGCCAGCACTGCCCGGACTAACTCTAATGAGCAGTTCTTC
CASTARTNSNEQFF
>TRBD1|NA|TRBV7-8|TRBJ1-2
TGTGCCAGCAGCCGCGACAGGGTGGTCGGCTATGGCTACACCTTC
CASSRDRVVGYGYTF
>NA|once|TRBV6-1|TRBJ1-1
TGTGCCAGCACCGCTATGTCGAACACTGAAGCTTTCTTT
CASTAMSNTEAFF
>NA|NA|TRBV4-1|TRBJ2-3
TGCGCCAGCAGCCAATCCTTCAGATTCTCCACAGATACGCAGTATTTT
CASSQSFRFSTDTQYF
>NA|NA|TRBV11-3|TRBJ2-2
TGTGCCAGCAGCTTAGGTCCGGGTCTTACCGACCAGGCCGGGGAGCTGTTTTTT
CASSLGPGLTDQAGELFF
>NA|NA|TRBV19|TRBJ1-2
TGTGCCAGTAGTATCCTCAGGGATGATGGCTACACCTTC
CASSILRDDGYTF
>TRBD2|NA|TRBV2|TRBJ2-5
TGTGCCAGCAGTGAAGGACGGCTAGCGGGGGGAGAGACCCAGTACTTC
CASSEGRLAGGETQYF
>TRBD1|NA|TRBV7-9|TRBJ1-4
TGTGCCAGCGGGGGGACAGGGTCGTCGACTAATGAAAAACTGTTTTTT
CASGGTGSSTNEKLFF
>TRBD2|NA|TRBV9|TRBJ2-1
TGTGCCAGCAGCGTAGGACTAGCGGGAGTTGCGTTCTTC
CASSVGLAGVAFF
>NA|few|TRBV5-1|TRBJ2-5
TGCGCCAGCAGCTTGTTGCTACAAGAGACCCAGTACTTC
CASSLLLQETQYF
>TRBD2|NA|TRBV18|TRBJ2-3
TGTGCCAGCTCACCACCGTCGCTAGCGGGGGCTAGCACAGATACGCAGTATTTT
CASSPPSLAGASTDTQYF
>TRBD1|NA|TRBV5-4|TRBJ2-7
TGTGCCAGCAGCGACGGGACAGCTCCCGAGCAGTACTTC
CASSDGTAPEQYF
>NA|NA|TRBV5-6|TRBJ1-4
TGTGCCAGCAGCCCAAGGTGGGGTGATGAAAAACTGTTTTTT
CASSPRWGDEKLFF
>NA|NA|TRBV28|TRBJ2-5
TGTGCCAGCAGTACCACTAGGGATTGGGGAGAGACCCAGTACTTC
CASSTTRDWGETQYF
>TRBD1|NA|TRBV6-5|TRBJ1-2
TGTGCCAGCAGTTCATTACGAGGGACAGCCACCTATGGCTACACCTTC
CASSSLRGTATYGYTF
>TRBD2|NA|TRBV7-9|TRBJ2-1
TGTGCCAGCAGAGGGACTAGCGGGGGAGATTCCTACAATGAGCAGTTCTTC
CASRGTSGGDSYNEQFF
>NA|NA|TRBV6-5|TRBJ1-4
TGTGCCAGCGCCCGGACAGCTAATGAAAAACTGTTTTTT
CASARTANEKLFF
>NA|NA|TRBV5-1|TRBJ2-7
TGCGCCAGCAGCTTGGGGTCGGTGAAGGGGCGCTCCTACGAGCAGTACTTC
CASSLGSVKGRSYEQYF
>TRBD2|NA|TRBV27|TRBJ2-7
TGTGCCAGCAGCCGGCTAGCGGGAGAGGGGGAGCAGTACTTC
CASSRLAGEGEQYF
>TRBD2|NA|TRBV7-2|TRBJ2-1
TGTGCCAGCAGCGGCTTGGGGGGGAGTGCTAACAATGAGCAGTTCTTC
CASSGLGGSANNEQFF
>TRBD1|NA|TRBV28|TRBJ2-3
TGTGCCAGCAGTTTAGACAGGGCCCCGCGCACAGATACGCAGTATTTT
CASSLDRAPRTDTQYF
>TRBD1|NA|TRBV28|TRBJ1-2
TGTGCCAGCAGCCACTATGTAGCGACAGGGGACTATGGCTACACCTTC
CASSHYVATGDYGYTF
>TRBD2|NA|TRBV25-1|TRBJ2-2
TGTGCCAGCTCCGGGGAGGGCGAACCGAACACCGGGGAGCTGTTTTTT
CASSGEGEPNTGELFF
>NA|NA|TRBV7-2|TRBJ2-1
TGTGCCAGCAGCTTCAGTATTGGGGATGAGCAGTTCTTC
CASSFSIGDEQFF
>NA|NA|TRBV6-5|TRBJ1-2
TGTGCCAGCAGTTTAAATAGGATAAGGATGAATGGCTACACCTTC
CASSLNRIRMNGYTF
>TRBD1|NA|TRBV5-1|TRBJ2-2
TGCGCCAGCACCCCCCAAGGGGGCGCGAACACCGGGGAGCTGTTTTTT
CASTPQGGANTGELFF
>NA|NA|TRBV9|TRBJ2-7
TGTGCCAGCAGCCCGGGGACCTACGAGCAGTACTTC
CASSPGTYEQYF
>NA|NA|TRBV2|TRBJ2-3
TGTGCCAGCAGTGAAGGTGTACCACGACTAGGGGGACGCACAGATACGCAGTATTTT
CASSEGVPRLGGRTDTQYF
>NA|NA|TRBV6-5|TRBJ2-5
TGTGCCAGCAGTTACCAAGGGGGGAGGGCCCAAGAGACCCAGTACTTC
CASSYQGGRAQETQYF
>NA|NA|TRBV7-2|TRBJ2-1
TGTGCCAGCAGCAGAACCGGGACGAACTACAATGAGCAGTTCTTC
CASSRTGTNYNEQFF
>TRBD2|once|TRBV5-1|TRBJ2-2
TGCGCCAGCAGCTGGCGGGGGGGGTCTGAGCTGTTTTTT
CASSWRGGSELFF
>NA|NA|TRBV29-1|TRBJ2-2
TGCAGCGGCGGAATCAGGAGCACCGGGGAGCTGTTTTTT
CSGGIRSTGELFF
>NA|NA|TRBV29-1|TRBJ2-2
TGCAGCGTTTCTCGGGCCTTCGGCGGGGAGCTGTTTTTT
CSVSRAFGGELFF
>NA|medium-sized|TRBV4-3|TRBJ1-5
TGCGCCAGCAGCCAGTATTACGTGGGCAATCAGCCCCAGCATTTT
CASSQYYVGNQPQHF
>TRBD1|NA|TRBV5-1|TRBJ2-2
TGCGCCAGCAGTCTACAGGGGCCACCGAACACCGGGGAGCTGTTTTTT
CASSLQGPPNTGELFF
>NA|NA|TRBV7-2|TRBJ1-3
TGTGCCAGCAGCTTCGGAGCCGGGACAAGAATGGGAAACACCATATATTTT
CASSFGAGTRMGNTIYF
>TRBD2|NA|TRBV5-1|TRBJ2-1
TGCGCCAGCAGCCAATCCTTAGCGGGGATCTCCTACAATGAGCAGTTCTTC
CASSQSLAGISYNEQFF
>NA|NA|TRBV5-8|TRBJ2-6
TGTGCCAGCACCCCCGGGACATACTCTGGGGCCAACGTCCTGACTTTC
CASTPGTYSGANVLTF
>TRBD1|NA|TRBV5-4|TRBJ2-5
TGTGCCAGCAGCTACGGAGGACAGGGAGGTCGGGAGACCCAGTACTTC
CASSYGGQGGRETQYF
>NA|NA|TRBV2|TRBJ1-2
TGTGCCAGCAGTGTTGACATCCCCCTCAATGGCTACACCTTC
CASSVDIPLNGYTF
>TRBD1|NA|TRBV19|TRBJ1-5
TGTGCCAGTAGTATGGTTCCAGGGCAGGGGGCCCCAGAGCAGCCCCAGCATTTT
CASSMVPGQGAPEQPQHF
>NA|NA|TRBV11-2|TRBJ2-5
TGTGCCAGCAGCTTAGGAGGTCGAGAAGAGACCCAGTACTTC
CASSLGGREETQYF
>NA|NA|TRBV7-9|TRBJ1-1
TGTGCCAGCAGCTTAGAGTCGGGAACTGAGGCTTTCTTT
CASSLESGTEAFF
>TRBD1|NA|TRBV7-2|TRBJ2-7
TGTGCCAGCAGCTTAATACAGGGGGCGAACGAGCAGTACTTC
CASSLIQGANEQYF
>NA|NA|TRBV28|TRBJ1-2
TGTGCCAGCAGACGGGGGGGAGGCTATGGCTACACCTTC
CASRRGGGYGYTF
>TRBD1|NA|TRBV19|TRBJ1-1
TGTGCCAGTAGCAAACCCGGGACAGGGCGGACTGAAGCTTTCTTT
CASSKPGTGRTEAFF
>NA|NA|TRBV27|TRBJ2-7
TGTGCCAGCAGTTGGGGGGCCGAGTACGAGCAGTACTTC
CASSWGAEYEQYF
>TRBD1|few|TRBV6-5|TRBJ1-1
TGTGCCAGCACCGGACAGGGGGCTCCCCCTGAAGCTTTCTTT
CASTGQGAPPEAFF
>TRBD2|NA|TRBV11-2|TRBJ2-2
TGTGCCAGCAGGCTGGGCGGGGGATCCACCGGGGAGCTGTTTTTT
CASRLGGGSTGELFF
>NA|NA|TRBV4-3|TRBJ2-3
TGCGCCAGCAGCCAAGGGCAACCGGGACTAGATACGCAGTATTTT
CASSQGQPGLDTQYF
>TRBD2|NA|TRBV13|TRBJ2-1
TGTGCCAGCAGCGGTAGCGGGGGGGGACTCAATGAGCAGTTCTTC
CASSGSGGGLNEQFF
>NA|NA|TRBV6-4|TRBJ2-6
TGTGCCAGCAGTTTAACTACACGACAAAGTCGGGCCAACGTCCTGACTTTC
CASSLTTRQSRANVLTF
>TRBD1|NA|TRBV6-5|TRBJ2-4
TGTGCCAGCAGGGGACAGGGCGACAAAAACATTCAGTACTTC
CASRGQGDKNIQYF
>NA|NA|TRBV11-2|TRBJ1-4
TGTGCCAGCAGCTTAGTGGCGGGGGTCACTAATGAAAAACTGTTTTTT
CASSLVAGVTNEKLFF